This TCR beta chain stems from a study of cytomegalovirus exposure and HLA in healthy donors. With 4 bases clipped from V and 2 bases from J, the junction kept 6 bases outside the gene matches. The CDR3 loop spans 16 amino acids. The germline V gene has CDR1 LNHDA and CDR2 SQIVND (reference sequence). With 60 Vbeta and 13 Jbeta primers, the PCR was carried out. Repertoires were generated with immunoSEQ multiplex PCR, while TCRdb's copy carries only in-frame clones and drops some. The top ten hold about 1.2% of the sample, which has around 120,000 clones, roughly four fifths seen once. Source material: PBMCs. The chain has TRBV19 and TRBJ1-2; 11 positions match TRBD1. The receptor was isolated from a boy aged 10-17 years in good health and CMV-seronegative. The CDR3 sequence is CASSTLGTGGNYGYTF. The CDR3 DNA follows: TGTGCCAGTAGTACCCTGGGGACAGGGGGAAACTATGGCTACACCTTC.